The 5 T cell receptor beta chains below all came from one sample that was sequenced in a study of blood T cell repertoires in COVID-19 (dated by TCRdb to the early 2020s). The method behind the library was the immunoSEQ multiplex PCR assay. TCRdb took over this immuneACCESS table, retaining in-frame rearrangements with V and J assigned. Such tables are incomplete; in checked studies, under half of the missing clones stem from an unresolved V gene, and the remainder is unexplained. This sample is represented by about 220,000 clones; 84% of them were singletons. Of the sample, 9.5% to 10% falls within the top ten clones. The sequenced sample consisted of peripheral blood. The receptors stem from a man in his forties or fifties with active or convalescent COVID-19.

The chain recombines TRBV12-3 or TRBV12-4 with TRBJ1-2; D perhaps matches TRBD1 (6 bases). Trimming pared 5 bases from V and 8 bases from J, leaving 15 bases between. The CDR3 consists of 13 residues. The CDR3 sequence: CASSPTGFRGYTF. The CDR3 nucleotides read TGTGCCAGCAGTCCCACAGGGTTTAGAGGCTACACCTTC.

The chain has TRBV4-1 and TRBJ1-3, with D possibly being TRBD1 (5 bases). The V end was cut by 4 bases, the J end by 0 bases, with 7 bases between. CDR1 is MGHRA, CDR2 YSYEKL, per germline. CDR3 length: 14 residues. The CDR3 DNA follows: TGCGCCAGCAGCCCGGACATCTCTGGAAACACCATATATTTT. It codes for CASSPDISGNTIYF.

CDR3 region: CASSLRINEKLFF. For the CDR3, the DNA is TGTGCCAGCAGCTTGCGGATTAATGAAAAACTGTTTTTT. V usage is TRBV7-2 and J usage is TRBJ1-4; D is ambiguous. Trimming pared 3 bases from V and 4 bases from J, leaving 6 bases between. CDR3 size: 13 residues. Germline V CDR1 and CDR2: SGHTA, FQGNSA.

The chain carries TRBV7-9 and TRBJ2-3, with D possibly matching TRBD1 (7 bases). Per the germline V gene, CDR1 is SEHNR and CDR2 is FQNEAQ (reference sequence). V lost 5 bases to trimming and J lost 0 bases, with 18 bases between them. The CDR3 covers 17 residues. The chain's CDR3 is CASSPKWAGGSTDTQYF. In DNA, the CDR3 is TGTGCCAGCAGCCCCAAGTGGGCAGGGGGGAGCACAGATACGCAGTATTTT.

The chain uses TRBV7-3 and TRBJ2-3, with D perhaps matching TRBD2 (6 bases). V lost 2 bases, J lost 4 bases, and 16 bases lay in between. The CDR3 contains 16 residues. Germline V gene lookup returns CDR1 SGHTA and CDR2 FQGTGA. In DNA form, the CDR3 reads TGTGCCAGCAGCTTACAGGCGGGACTGATGGCAGATACGCAGTATTTT. As protein: CASSLQAGLMADTQYF.